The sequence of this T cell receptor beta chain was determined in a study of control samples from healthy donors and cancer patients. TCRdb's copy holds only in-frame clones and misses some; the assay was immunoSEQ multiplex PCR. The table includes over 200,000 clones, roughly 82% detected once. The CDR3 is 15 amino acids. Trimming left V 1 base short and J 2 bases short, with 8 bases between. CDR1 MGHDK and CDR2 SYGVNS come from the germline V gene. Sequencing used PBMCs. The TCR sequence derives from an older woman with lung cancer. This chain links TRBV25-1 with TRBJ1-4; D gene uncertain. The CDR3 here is CASSEFRFTNEKLFF. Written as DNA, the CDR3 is TGTGCCAGCAGTGAATTTCGGTTCACTAATGAAAAACTGTTTTTT.